This T cell receptor (beta chain) appears in the sequencing data of a study of OX40 agonist ivuxolimab in advanced cancers. Across the study: Ivuxolimab, an antibody acting as an agonist of OX40 (CD134), was used to treat patients. The study gave patients intravenous ivuxolimab at 0.01 to 10 mg/kg every 2 weeks.

Data came from immunoSEQ multiplex PCR; TCRdb stores just in-frame clones and leaves some out. Of 40,000 to 50,000 clones listed, 86% are singletons. Deletions cut 4 bases from V and 8 bases from J, with 9 bases between. Germline V gene sequence: CDR1 SEHNR, CDR2 FQNEAQ (reference sequence). The CDR3 runs to 12 residues. Note on this clone: Its antigen remains unknown.

General study results and limits: Partial responders dosed at 0.1-3.0 mg/kg displayed clonal expansion ranking among the lowest. At 0.1 to 3.0 mg/kg and by week 6, CD4+ and CD8+ T cells in the blood had expanded clonally.

The chain combines TRBV7-9 with TRBJ2-1, with D tentatively TRBD1 (5 bases). This clonotype originated in an adult with an advanced solid tumor such as melanoma, head and neck, liver or kidney cancer. The sequencing here drew on CD4+ or CD8+ T cells sorted from blood, taken in a trial of the OX40 agonist ivuxolimab. CDR3 bases: TGTGCCAGCAGCTCCAGGGTGGATGAGCAGTTCTTC. The encoded protein is CASSSRVDEQFF.